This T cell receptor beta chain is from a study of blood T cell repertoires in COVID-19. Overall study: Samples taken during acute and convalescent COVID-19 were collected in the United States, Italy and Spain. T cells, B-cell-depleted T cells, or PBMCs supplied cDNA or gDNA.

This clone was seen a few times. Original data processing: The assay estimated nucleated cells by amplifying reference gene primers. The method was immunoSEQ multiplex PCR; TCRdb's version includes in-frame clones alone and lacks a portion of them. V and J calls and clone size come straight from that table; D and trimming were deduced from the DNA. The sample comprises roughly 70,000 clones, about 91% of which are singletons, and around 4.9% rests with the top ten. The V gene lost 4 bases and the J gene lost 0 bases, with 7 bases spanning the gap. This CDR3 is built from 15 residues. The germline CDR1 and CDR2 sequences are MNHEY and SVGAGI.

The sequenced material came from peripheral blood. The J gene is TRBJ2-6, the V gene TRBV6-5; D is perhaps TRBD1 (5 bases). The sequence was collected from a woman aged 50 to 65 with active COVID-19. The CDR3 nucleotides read TGTGCCAGCAGTTTCGACAGCTCTGGGGCCAACGTCCTGACTTTC. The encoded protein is CASSFDSSGANVLTF.